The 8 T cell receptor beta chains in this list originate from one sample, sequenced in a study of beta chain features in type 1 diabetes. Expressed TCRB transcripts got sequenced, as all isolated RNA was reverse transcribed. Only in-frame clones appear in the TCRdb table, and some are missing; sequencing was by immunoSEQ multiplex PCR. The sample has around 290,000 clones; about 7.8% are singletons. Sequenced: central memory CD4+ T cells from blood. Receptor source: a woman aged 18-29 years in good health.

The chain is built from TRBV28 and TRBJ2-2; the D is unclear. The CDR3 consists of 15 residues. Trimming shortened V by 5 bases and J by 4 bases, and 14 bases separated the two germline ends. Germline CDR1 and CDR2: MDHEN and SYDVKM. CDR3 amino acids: CASSLDILPTGELFF. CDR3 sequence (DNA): TGTGCCAGCAGTCTTGACATCCTGCCCACCGGGGAGCTGTTTTTT.

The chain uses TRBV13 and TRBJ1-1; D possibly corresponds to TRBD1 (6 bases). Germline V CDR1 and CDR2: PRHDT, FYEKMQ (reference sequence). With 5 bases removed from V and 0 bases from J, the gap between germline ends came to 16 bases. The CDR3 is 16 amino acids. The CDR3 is CASSRKRTALNTEAFF. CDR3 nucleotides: TGTGCCAGCAGCCGAAAACGGACAGCTTTGAACACTGAAGCTTTCTTT.

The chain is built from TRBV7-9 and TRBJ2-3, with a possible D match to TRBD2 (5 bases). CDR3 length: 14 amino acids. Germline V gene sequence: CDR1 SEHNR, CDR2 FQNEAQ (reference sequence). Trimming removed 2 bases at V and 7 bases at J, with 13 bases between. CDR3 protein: CASSLTAEPHTQYF. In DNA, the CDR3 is TGTGCCAGCAGCTTAACAGCGGAGCCCCATACGCAGTATTTT.

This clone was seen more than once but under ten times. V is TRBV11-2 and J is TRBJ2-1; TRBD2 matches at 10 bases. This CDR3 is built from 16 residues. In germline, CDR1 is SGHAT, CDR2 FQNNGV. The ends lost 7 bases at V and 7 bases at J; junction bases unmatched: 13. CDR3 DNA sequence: TGTGCCAGCACCCGCACAGCGGGAGGGCATGGAAATGAGCAGTTCTTC. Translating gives CASTRTAGGHGNEQFF.

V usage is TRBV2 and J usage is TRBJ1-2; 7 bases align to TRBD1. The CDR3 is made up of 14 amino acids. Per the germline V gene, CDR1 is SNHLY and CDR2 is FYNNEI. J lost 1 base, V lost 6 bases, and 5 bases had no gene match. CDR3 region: CASRTPGGNYGYTF. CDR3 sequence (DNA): TGTGCCAGCAGGACCCCAGGGGGTAACTATGGCTACACCTTC.

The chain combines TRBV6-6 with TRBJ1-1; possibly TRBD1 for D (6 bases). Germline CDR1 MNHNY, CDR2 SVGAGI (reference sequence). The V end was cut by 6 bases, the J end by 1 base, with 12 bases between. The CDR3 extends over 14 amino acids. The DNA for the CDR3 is TGTGCCAGCAGGGACCAGACAGGGAACACTGAAGCTTTCTTT. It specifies CASRDQTGNTEAFF.

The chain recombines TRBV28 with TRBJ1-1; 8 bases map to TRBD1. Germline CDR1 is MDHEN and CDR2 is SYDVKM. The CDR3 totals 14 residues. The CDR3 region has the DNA TGTGCGCTCGGACAGGGTAGGGTGAACACTGAAGCTTTCTTT. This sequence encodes CALGQGRVNTEAFF.

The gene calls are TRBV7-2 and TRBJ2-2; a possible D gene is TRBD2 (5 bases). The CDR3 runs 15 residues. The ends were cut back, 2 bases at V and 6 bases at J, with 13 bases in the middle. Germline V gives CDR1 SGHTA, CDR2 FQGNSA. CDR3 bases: TGTGCCAGCAGCTTACGGGGTACAGACGCCGGGGAGCTGTTTTTT. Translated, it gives CASSLRGTDAGELFF. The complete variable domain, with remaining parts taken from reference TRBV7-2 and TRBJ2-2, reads GAGVSQSPSNKVTEKGKDVELRCDPISGHTALYWYRQSLGQGLEFLIYFQGNSAPDKSGLPSDRFSAERTGGSVSTLTIQRTQQEDSAVYLCASSLRGTDAGELFFGEGSRLTVL.